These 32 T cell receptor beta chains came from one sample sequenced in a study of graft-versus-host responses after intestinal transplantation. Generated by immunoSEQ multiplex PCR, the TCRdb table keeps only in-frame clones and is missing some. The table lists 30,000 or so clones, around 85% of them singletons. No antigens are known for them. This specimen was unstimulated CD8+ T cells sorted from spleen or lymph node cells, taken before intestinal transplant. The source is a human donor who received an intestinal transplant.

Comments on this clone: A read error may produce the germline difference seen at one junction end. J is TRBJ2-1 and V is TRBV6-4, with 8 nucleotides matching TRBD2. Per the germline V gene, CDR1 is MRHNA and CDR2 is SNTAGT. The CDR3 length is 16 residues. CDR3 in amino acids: CASSDSDGRDYNGQFF. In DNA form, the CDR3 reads TGTGCCAGCAGTGACTCCGACGGGAGGGACTACAATGGGCAGTTCTTC.

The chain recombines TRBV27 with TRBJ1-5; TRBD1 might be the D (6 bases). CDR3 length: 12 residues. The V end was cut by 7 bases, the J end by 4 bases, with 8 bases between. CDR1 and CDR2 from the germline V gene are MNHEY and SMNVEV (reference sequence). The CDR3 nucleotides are TGTGCCAGCAACGACAGGAATCAGCCCCAGCATTTT. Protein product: CASNDRNQPQHF.

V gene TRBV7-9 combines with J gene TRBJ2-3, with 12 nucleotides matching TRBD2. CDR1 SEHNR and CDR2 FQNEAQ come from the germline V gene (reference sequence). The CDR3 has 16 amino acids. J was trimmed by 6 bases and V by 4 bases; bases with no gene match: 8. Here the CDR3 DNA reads TGTGCCAGCAGCTCCACTAGCGGGGGGCCTGGGGATACGCAGTATTTT. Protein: CASSSTSGGPGDTQYF.

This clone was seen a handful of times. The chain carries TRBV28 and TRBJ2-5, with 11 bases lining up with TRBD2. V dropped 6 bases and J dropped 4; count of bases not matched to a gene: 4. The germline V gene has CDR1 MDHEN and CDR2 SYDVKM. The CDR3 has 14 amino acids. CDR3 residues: CASRLAGGRETQYF. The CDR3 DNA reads TGTGCCAGCAGGCTAGCGGGGGGAAGAGAGACCCAGTACTTC. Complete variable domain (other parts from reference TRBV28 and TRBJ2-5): DVKVTQSSRYLVKRTGEKVFLECVQDMDHENMFWYRQDPGLGLRLIYFSYDVKMKEKGDIPEGYSVSREKKERFSLILESASTNQTSMYLCASRLAGGRETQYFGPGTRLLVL.

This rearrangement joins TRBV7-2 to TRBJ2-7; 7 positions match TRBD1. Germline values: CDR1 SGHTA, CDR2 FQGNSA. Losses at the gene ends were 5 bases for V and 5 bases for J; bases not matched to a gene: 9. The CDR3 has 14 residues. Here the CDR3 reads CASSQTGPDNEQYF. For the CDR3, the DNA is TGTGCCAGCAGCCAGACAGGGCCAGACAACGAGCAGTACTTC. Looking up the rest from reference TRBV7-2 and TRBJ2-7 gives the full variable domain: GAGVSQSPSNKVTEKGKDVELRCDPISGHTALYWYRQSLGQGLEFLIYFQGNSAPDKSGLPSDRFSAERTGGSVSTLTIQRTQQEDSAVYLCASSQTGPDNEQYFGPGTRLTVT.

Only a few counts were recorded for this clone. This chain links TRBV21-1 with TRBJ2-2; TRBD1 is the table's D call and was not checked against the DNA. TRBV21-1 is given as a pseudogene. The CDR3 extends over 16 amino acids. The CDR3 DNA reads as TGTGCCAGCACCCCAACCGGGACACCAGGCACCGGGGAGCTGTTTTTT. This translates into CASTPTGTPGTGELFF.

The CDR3 DNA is TGTGCCAGCAGCTCTTGGACTAGCGGGGGTTACAATGAGCAGTTCTTC. Its translation is CASSSWTSGGYNEQFF. V is TRBV7-6 and J is TRBJ2-1; 13 nucleotides match TRBD2. Germline V gene lookup returns CDR1 SGHVS and CDR2 FNYEAQ. V lost 4 bases, J lost 4 bases, and 4 bases stayed unmatched. The CDR3 covers 16 residues.

CDR3 nucleotide sequence: TGTGCCAGTAGTATAGGGGGCGGGAGCTACAATGAGCAGTTCTTC. Protein product: CASSIGGGSYNEQFF. The chain has TRBV19 and TRBJ2-1; 7 bases match TRBD2. CDR1 is LNHDA and CDR2 is SQIVND in the germline V gene (reference sequence). The junction had 3 bases not matched to a gene; V was cut back by 1 base and J by 3 bases. This CDR3 comprises 15 residues.

The CDR3: CASSLGVAYEQYF. CDR3 nucleotides: TGCGCCAGCAGCTTGGGGGTAGCTTACGAGCAGTACTTC. The chain joins TRBV5-1 to TRBJ2-7, with D uncertain. This CDR3 region has 13 residues. V lost 0 bases to trimming and J lost 4 bases, with 8 bases between them. Germline-derived CDR1 and CDR2 are SGHRS and YFSETQ.

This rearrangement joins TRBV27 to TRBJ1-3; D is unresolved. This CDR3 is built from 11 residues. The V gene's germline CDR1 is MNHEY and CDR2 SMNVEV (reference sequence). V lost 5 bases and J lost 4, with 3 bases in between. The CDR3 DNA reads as TGTGCCAGCAGTCGGGGAAACACCATATATTTT. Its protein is CASSRGNTIYF.

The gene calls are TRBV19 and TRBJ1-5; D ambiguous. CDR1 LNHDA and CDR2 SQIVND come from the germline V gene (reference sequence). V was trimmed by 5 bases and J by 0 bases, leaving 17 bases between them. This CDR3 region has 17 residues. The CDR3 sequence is CASSPLPEDYSNQPQHF. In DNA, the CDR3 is TGTGCCAGTAGTCCTCTCCCCGAGGATTATAGCAATCAGCCCCAGCATTTT.

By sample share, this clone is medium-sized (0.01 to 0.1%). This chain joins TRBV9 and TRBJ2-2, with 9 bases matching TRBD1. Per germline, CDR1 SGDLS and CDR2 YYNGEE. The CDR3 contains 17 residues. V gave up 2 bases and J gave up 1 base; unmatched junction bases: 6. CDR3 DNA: TGTGCCAGCAGCGTCAGGAGGGACAGGGAGAACACCGGGGAGCTGTTTTTT. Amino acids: CASSVRRDRENTGELFF.

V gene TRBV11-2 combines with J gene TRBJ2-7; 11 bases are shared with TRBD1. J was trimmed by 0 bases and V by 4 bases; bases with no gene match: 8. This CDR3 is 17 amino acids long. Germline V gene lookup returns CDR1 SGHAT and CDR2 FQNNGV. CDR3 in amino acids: CASSWGTGGLSSYEQYF. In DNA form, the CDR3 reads TGTGCCAGCAGCTGGGGGACAGGGGGTCTCAGCTCCTACGAGCAGTACTTC.

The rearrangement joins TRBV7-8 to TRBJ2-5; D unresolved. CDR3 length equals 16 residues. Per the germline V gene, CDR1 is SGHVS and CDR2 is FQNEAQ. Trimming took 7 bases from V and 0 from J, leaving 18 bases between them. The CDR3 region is CASTPVILKYQETQYF. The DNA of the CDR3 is TGTGCCAGCACTCCGGTGATACTAAAGTACCAAGAGACCCAGTACTTC. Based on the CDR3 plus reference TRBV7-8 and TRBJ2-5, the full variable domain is GAGVSQSPRYKVAKRGQDVALRCDPISGHVSLFWYQQALGQGPEFLTYFQNEAQLDKSGLPSDRFFAERPEGSVSTLKIQRTQQEDSAVYLCASTPVILKYQETQYFGPGTRLLVL.

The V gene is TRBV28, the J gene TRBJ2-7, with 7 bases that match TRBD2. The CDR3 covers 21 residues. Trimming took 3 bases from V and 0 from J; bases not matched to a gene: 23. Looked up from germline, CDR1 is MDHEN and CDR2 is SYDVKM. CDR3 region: CASSLGNRQLKAGEFSYEQYF. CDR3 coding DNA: TGTGCCAGCAGTTTGGGAAATCGTCAACTAAAGGCGGGAGAGTTCTCCTACGAGCAGTACTTC. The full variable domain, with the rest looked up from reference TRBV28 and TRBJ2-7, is DVKVTQSSRYLVKRTGEKVFLECVQDMDHENMFWYRQDPGLGLRLIYFSYDVKMKEKGDIPEGYSVSREKKERFSLILESASTNQTSMYLCASSLGNRQLKAGEFSYEQYFGPGTRLTVT.

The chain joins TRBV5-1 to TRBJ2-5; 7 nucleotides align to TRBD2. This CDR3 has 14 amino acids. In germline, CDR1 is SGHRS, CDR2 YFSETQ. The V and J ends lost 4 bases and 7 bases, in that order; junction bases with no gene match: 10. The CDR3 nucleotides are TGCGCCAGCAGCCTTGAACAGTGGGGGGGGACCCAGTACTTC. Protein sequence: CASSLEQWGGTQYF.

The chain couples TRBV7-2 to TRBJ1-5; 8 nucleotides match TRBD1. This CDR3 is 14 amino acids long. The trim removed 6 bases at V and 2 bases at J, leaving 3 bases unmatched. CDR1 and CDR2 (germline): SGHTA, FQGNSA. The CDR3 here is CASSLTGGNQPQHF. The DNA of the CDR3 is TGTGCCAGCAGTCTGACAGGGGGCAATCAGCCCCAGCATTTT.

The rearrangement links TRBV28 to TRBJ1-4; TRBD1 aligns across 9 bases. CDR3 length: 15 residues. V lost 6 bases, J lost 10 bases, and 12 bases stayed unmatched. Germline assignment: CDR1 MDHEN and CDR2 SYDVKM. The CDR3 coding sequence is TGTGCCAGCAGGAGACAGGGGGATAGAGTAGGAAAACTGTTTTTT. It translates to CASRRQGDRVGKLFF.

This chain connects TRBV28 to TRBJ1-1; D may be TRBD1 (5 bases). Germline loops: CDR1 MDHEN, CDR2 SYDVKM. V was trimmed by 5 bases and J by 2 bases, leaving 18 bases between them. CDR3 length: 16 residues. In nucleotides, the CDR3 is TGTGCCAGCAGTCCAACTTCAGGGTTTGGAAACACTGAAGCTTTCTTT. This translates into CASSPTSGFGNTEAFF.

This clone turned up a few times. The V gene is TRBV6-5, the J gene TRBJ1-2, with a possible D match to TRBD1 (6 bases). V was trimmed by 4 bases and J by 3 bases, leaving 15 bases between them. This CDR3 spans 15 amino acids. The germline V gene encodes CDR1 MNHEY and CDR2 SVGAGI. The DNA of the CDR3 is TGTGCCAGCAGTTCACTGGACAGAGGATACTATGGCTACACCTTC. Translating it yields CASSSLDRGYYGYTF.

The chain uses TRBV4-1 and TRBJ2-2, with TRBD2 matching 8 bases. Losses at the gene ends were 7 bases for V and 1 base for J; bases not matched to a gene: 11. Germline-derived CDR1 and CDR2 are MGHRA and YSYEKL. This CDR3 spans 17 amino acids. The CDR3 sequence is CASTPWGRGGNTGELFF. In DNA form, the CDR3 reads TGCGCCAGCACCCCATGGGGCCGGGGGGGGAACACCGGGGAGCTGTTTTTT.

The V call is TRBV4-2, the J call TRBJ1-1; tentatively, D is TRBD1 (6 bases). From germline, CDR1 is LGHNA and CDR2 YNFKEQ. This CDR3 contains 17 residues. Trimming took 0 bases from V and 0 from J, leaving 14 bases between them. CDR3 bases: TGTGCCAGCAGCCAAGATTGGGGACATAAGATGAACACTGAAGCTTTCTTT. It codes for CASSQDWGHKMNTEAFF.

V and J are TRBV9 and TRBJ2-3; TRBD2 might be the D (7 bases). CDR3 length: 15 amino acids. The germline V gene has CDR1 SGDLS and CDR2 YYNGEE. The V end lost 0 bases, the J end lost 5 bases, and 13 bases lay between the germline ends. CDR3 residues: CASSVGGGGKDTQYF. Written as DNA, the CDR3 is TGTGCCAGCAGCGTAGGAGGGGGGGGGAAAGATACGCAGTATTTT.

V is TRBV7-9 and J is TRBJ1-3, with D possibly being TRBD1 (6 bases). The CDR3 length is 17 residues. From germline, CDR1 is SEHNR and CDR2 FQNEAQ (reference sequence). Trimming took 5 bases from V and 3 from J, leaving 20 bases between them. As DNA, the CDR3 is TGTGCCAGCAGCCCACCACGACAGGAGATCTATGGAAACACCATATATTTT. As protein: CASSPPRQEIYGNTIYF.

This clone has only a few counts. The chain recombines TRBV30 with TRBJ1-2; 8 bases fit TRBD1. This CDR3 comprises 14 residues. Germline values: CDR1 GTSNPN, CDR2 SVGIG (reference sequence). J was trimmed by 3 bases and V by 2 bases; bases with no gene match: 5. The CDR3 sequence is CAWSRDRKYYGYTF. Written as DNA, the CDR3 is TGTGCCTGGAGTCGGGACAGGAAGTACTATGGCTACACCTTC.

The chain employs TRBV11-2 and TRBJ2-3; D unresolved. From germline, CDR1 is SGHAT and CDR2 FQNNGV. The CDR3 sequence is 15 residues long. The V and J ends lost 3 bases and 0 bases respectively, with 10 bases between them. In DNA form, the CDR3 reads TGTGCCAGCAGCTTTGTAGCCGCTAGCACAGATACGCAGTATTTT. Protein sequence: CASSFVAASTDTQYF.

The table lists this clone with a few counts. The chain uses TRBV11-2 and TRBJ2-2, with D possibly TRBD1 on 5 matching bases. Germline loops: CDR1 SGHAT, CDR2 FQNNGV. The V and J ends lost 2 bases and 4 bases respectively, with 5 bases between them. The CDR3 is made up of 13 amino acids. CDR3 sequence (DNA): TGTGCCAGCAGCTTAAGGGGCACCGGGGAGCTGTTTTTT. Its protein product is CASSLRGTGELFF. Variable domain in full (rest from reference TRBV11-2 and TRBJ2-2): EAGVAQSPRYKIIEKRQSVAFWCNPISGHATLYWYQQILGQGPKLLIQFQNNGVVDDSQLPKDRFSAERLKGVDSTLKIQPAKLEDSAVYLCASSLRGTGELFFGEGSRLTVL.

The CDR3 sequence is CASSLGGQDQETQYF. CDR3 DNA: TGTGCCAGCAGCCTGGGGGGTCAAGACCAAGAGACCCAGTACTTC. V gene TRBV11-2 combines with J gene TRBJ2-5; D is perhaps TRBD2 (6 bases). The germline V and J ends were trimmed by 5 bases and 0 bases, with 13 bases remaining between them. The germline CDR1 and CDR2 sequences are SGHAT and FQNNGV. This CDR3 has 15 amino acids.

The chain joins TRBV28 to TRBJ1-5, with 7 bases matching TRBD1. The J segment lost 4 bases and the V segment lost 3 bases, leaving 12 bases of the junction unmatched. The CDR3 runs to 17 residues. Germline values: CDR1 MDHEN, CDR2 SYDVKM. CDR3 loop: CASSFEGTGVGNQPQHF. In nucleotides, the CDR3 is TGTGCCAGCAGTTTTGAAGGCACAGGGGTGGGGAATCAGCCCCAGCATTTT.

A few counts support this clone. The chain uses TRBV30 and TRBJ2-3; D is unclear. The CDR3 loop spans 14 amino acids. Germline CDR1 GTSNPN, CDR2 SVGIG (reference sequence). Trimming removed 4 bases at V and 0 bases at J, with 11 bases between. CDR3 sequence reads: CAWTWPYSTDTQYF. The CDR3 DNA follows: TGTGCCTGGACTTGGCCGTACAGCACAGATACGCAGTATTTT.

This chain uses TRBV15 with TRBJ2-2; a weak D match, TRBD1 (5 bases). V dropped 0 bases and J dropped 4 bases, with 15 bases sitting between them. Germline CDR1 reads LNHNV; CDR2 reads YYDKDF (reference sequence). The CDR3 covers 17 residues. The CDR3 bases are TGTGCCACCAGCAGAGACCACAGGCCGTCAGGCACCGGGGAGCTGTTTTTT. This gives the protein CATSRDHRPSGTGELFF.

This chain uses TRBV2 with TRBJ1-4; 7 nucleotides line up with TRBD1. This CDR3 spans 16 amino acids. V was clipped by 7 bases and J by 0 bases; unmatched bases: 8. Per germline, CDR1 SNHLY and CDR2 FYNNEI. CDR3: CASTEFDRATNEKLFF. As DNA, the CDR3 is TGTGCCAGCACTGAGTTTGACAGGGCAACTAATGAAAAACTGTTTTTT.